These T cell receptor beta chains were read from a single sample in a study of T cells after yellow fever vaccination. TCRdb re-analysed the 5' RACE reads in MiXCR, keeping a single row per CDR3 protein. This sample has just under 85,000 distinct CDR3 sequences, with less than 15% found just once. The source was CD8+ T cells not binding an NS4B(214-222) dextramer, sorted from PBMCs, collected 21 days after the first yellow fever vaccination. These receptors were collected from a young man who received the YFV17D yellow fever vaccine. The CDR3 runs from the conserved cysteine through the conserved F or W. Each record gives: V gene, D gene, clone size, J gene, CDR3 protein, CDR3 DNA. A D gene is named only where the DNA matches it firmly. Expanded clones get a size class; other rows say once, few or many, or leave the size out.

TRBV5-1	-	few	TRBJ1-2	CASSLGGSANYGYTF	TGCGCCAGCAGCTTGGGGGGGTCGGCTAACTATGGCTACACCTTC
TRBV24-1	TRBD1	-	TRBJ2-1	CATSDYETGVSYNEQFF	TGTGCCACCAGTGATTATGAGACAGGGGTATCCTACAATGAGCAGTTCTTC
TRBV12-3/TRBV12-4	-	few	TRBJ1-2	CASSWGGTGYTF	TGTGCCAGCAGTTGGGGAGGGACTGGCTACACCTTC
TRBV7-2	-	-	TRBJ1-5	CASSLNHRGNQPQHF	TGTGCCAGCAGCTTAAACCATAGGGGCAATCAGCCCCAGCATTTT
TRBV20-1	TRBD1	-	TRBJ1-1	CSARGQAPAGRTEAFF	TGCAGTGCCAGGGGACAGGCTCCCGCCGGGAGGACTGAAGCTTTCTTT
TRBV4-2	-	-	TRBJ2-5	CASSQDNSQETQYF	TGTGCCAGCAGCCAAGATAACAGCCAAGAGACCCAGTACTTC
TRBV20-1	-	many	TRBJ1-1	CSAGYTEAFF	TGCAGTGCAGGGTACACTGAAGCTTTCTTT
TRBV15	TRBD1	-	TRBJ2-5	CATSRETGEETQYF	TGTGCCACCAGCAGAGAGACAGGGGAAGAGACCCAGTACTTC
TRBV9	-	-	TRBJ2-2	CASSPPGREGAGTGELFF	TGTGCCAGCAGCCCCCCGGGGAGGGAGGGGGCCGGCACCGGGGAGCTGTTTTTT
TRBV10-3	TRBD2	few	TRBJ2-1	CAISESISGGYNEQFF	TGTGCCATCAGTGAGTCGATTAGCGGGGGCTACAATGAGCAGTTCTTC
TRBV4-2	TRBD2	many	TRBJ2-5	CASSQDYGGAETQYF	TGTGCCAGCAGCCAAGATTACGGGGGGGCAGAGACCCAGTACTTC
TRBV4-1	-	few	TRBJ2-2	CASSQGSSAANTGELFF	TGCGCCAGCAGCCAAGGGTCATCGGCAGCGAACACCGGGGAGCTGTTTTTT
TRBV7-6	-	-	TRBJ1-1	CASSLGYLTEAFF	TGTGCCAGCAGCTTAGGATACCTCACTGAAGCTTTCTTT
TRBV3-1	-	few	TRBJ2-1	CASSQEGQYGGNYNEQFF	TGTGCCAGCAGCCAGGAGGGGCAGTATGGGGGGAACTACAATGAGCAGTTCTTC
TRBV6-1	TRBD2	few	TRBJ2-1	CASTPERGGGTEQFF	TGTGCCAGCACCCCAGAAAGGGGCGGGGGGACTGAGCAGTTCTTC
TRBV7-3	-	-	TRBJ2-6	CASSSGLSGANVLTF	TGTGCCAGCAGCTCGGGTCTCTCTGGGGCCAACGTCCTGACTTTC
TRBV11-2	-	few	TRBJ2-5	CASSLVSEQETQYF	TGTGCCAGCAGCTTAGTCTCGGAACAAGAGACCCAGTACTTC
TRBV5-1	TRBD1	-	TRBJ2-5	CASSWTGTLQETQYF	TGCGCCAGCAGCTGGACAGGTACCTTACAAGAGACCCAGTACTTC
TRBV5-1	-	-	TRBJ2-1	CASSLAEYEQFF	TGCGCCAGCAGCTTGGCGGAGTATGAGCAGTTCTTC
TRBV20-1	-	many	TRBJ2-1	CSAREAYRDYNEQFF	TGCAGTGCTAGAGAAGCGTACAGGGACTACAATGAGCAGTTCTTC
TRBV6-2/TRBV6-3	-	-	TRBJ2-1	CASSYPTVNEQFF	TGTGCCAGCAGTTATCCTACAGTAAATGAGCAGTTCTTC
TRBV7-9	-	-	TRBJ1-1	CASTNSGYLAFF	TGTGCCAGCACTAACTCGGGATATTTAGCTTTCTTT
TRBV5-5	-	few	TRBJ2-3	CASSPGLVPDTQYF	TGTGCCAGCAGCCCGGGCCTAGTTCCAGATACGCAGTATTTT
TRBV5-6	TRBD2	few	TRBJ2-7	CASSLALAGDEQYF	TGTGCCAGCAGCTTGGCTCTAGCGGGGGACGAGCAGTACTTC
TRBV6-5	TRBD2	-	TRBJ2-5	CASSYAGGLQETQYF	TGTGCCAGCAGTTACGCGGGGGGTCTCCAAGAGACCCAGTACTTC
TRBV12-3/TRBV12-4	-	-	TRBJ1-5	CASSGEGSALNQPQHF	TGTGCCAGCAGTGGGGAGGGATCGGCTCTTAATCAGCCCCAGCATTTT
TRBV2	-	-	TRBJ2-5	CASSAQNRRFQETQYF	TGTGCCAGCAGTGCCCAGAACCGGCGGTTCCAAGAGACCCAGTACTTC
TRBV7-2	-	many	TRBJ2-7	CASSLAGAYEQYF	TGTGCCAGCAGCTTAGCGGGAGCCTACGAGCAGTACTTC
TRBV27	TRBD1	few	TRBJ1-5	CASSLRGTGYSNQPQHF	TGTGCCAGCAGTCTCCGCGGGACAGGTTATAGCAATCAGCCCCAGCATTTT
TRBV29-1	-	-	TRBJ2-1	CAERTHNEQFF	TGCGCCGAGCGGACACACAATGAGCAGTTCTTC
TRBV27	TRBD1	-	TRBJ1-2	CASSTKQGAVHGYTF	TGTGCCAGCAGTACGAAACAGGGGGCAGTTCATGGCTACACCTTC
TRBV6-1	TRBD1	few	TRBJ1-1	CASEPTGGLGTEAFF	TGTGCCAGCGAACCCACAGGGGGGCTAGGTACTGAAGCTTTCTTT
TRBV27	-	few	TRBJ2-7	CASSPRGDEQYF	TGTGCCAGCAGCCCGCGCGGGGACGAGCAGTACTTC
TRBV12-3/TRBV12-4	-	few	TRBJ1-5	CASRLDGQPQHF	TGTGCCAGCAGGCTGGACGGTCAGCCCCAGCATTTT
TRBV6-5	-	few	TRBJ2-7	CASSLQQGHEQYF	TGTGCCAGCAGTTTACAGCAAGGACACGAGCAGTACTTC
TRBV4-3	-	-	TRBJ2-2	CASSLSIRAQRTGELFF	TGCGCCAGCAGCCTCAGTATCAGGGCGCAGCGCACCGGGGAGCTGTTTTTT
TRBV5-1	TRBD2	-	TRBJ2-1	CASSPGLAGPTGDEQFF	TGCGCCAGCAGCCCTGGACTAGCGGGTCCCACGGGGGATGAGCAGTTCTTC
TRBV27	-	few	TRBJ1-2	CASRPLKGQGALANYGYTF	TGTGCCAGCAGACCCTTAAAGGGGCAGGGTGCCCTAGCTAACTATGGCTACACCTTC
TRBV7-3	TRBD1	-	TRBJ2-7	CASSTYPGTGYEQYF	TGTGCCAGCAGCACATATCCCGGGACAGGTTACGAGCAGTACTTC
TRBV7-2	-	few	TRBJ2-2	CASSRGYHTGELFF	TGTGCCAGCAGCCGCGGGTACCACACCGGGGAGCTGTTTTTT
TRBV5-4	-	-	TRBJ2-1	CASSLVAYNEQFF	TGTGCCAGCAGCTTGGTGGCATACAATGAGCAGTTCTTC
TRBV20-1	TRBD1	few	TRBJ1-2	CSAREQGQGSGYTF	TGCAGTGCTAGAGAGCAGGGACAGGGTTCTGGCTACACCTTC
TRBV5-1	-	-	TRBJ2-7	CASSFSPYEQYF	TGCGCCAGCAGTTTCTCTCCTTACGAGCAGTACTTC
TRBV2	TRBD1	-	TRBJ1-4	CASSRQGWEKLFF	TGTGCCAGCAGTCGACAGGGATGGGAAAAACTGTTTTTT
TRBV6-4	TRBD2	few	TRBJ2-4	CASSDQAGGGNIQYF	TGTGCCAGCAGTGACCAAGCGGGGGGGGGAAACATTCAGTACTTC
TRBV29-1	TRBD1	few	TRBJ2-7	CSVVTGRTYEQYF	TGCAGCGTTGTGACAGGGCGCACCTACGAGCAGTACTTC
TRBV6-5	-	-	TRBJ2-1	CASSYSPPGEQFF	TGTGCCAGCAGTTACTCCCCACCGGGAGAGCAGTTCTTC
TRBV12-3/TRBV12-4	-	-	TRBJ1-2	CASSPRVTYRVGYTF	TGTGCCAGCAGCCCTCGCGTGACATACAGGGTTGGCTACACCTTC
TRBV6-4	-	many	TRBJ2-1	CASSEGSLYNEQFF	TGTGCCAGCAGTGAAGGGAGTTTATACAATGAGCAGTTCTTC
TRBV29-1	-	-	TRBJ1-2	CRVGGDYGYTF	TGCCGCGTTGGAGGGGACTATGGCTACACCTTC
TRBV7-9	-	few	TRBJ1-4	CASSLEHEKLFF	TGTGCCAGCAGCTTAGAGCATGAAAAACTGTTTTTT
TRBV5-1	TRBD1	-	TRBJ1-1	CASSTKTGGGDTEAFF	TGCGCCAGCAGCACAAAAACAGGGGGAGGTGACACTGAAGCTTTCTTT
TRBV11-2	-	-	TRBJ2-2	CASWTEPGELFF	TGTGCCAGCTGGACAGAACCCGGGGAGCTGTTTTTT
TRBV11-2	-	-	TRBJ2-2	CASSFSPGEGTGELFF	TGTGCCAGCAGCTTCTCTCCAGGGGAGGGGACCGGGGAGCTGTTTTTT
TRBV12-3/TRBV12-4	-	few	TRBJ2-7	CASSLGLVYEQYF	TGTGCCAGCAGCTTGGGACTTGTCTACGAGCAGTACTTC
TRBV9	-	-	TRBJ1-2	CASSATPGGTSYGYTF	TGTGCCAGCAGCGCCACGCCCGGGGGTACCTCCTATGGCTACACCTTC